What follows are 17 T cell receptor beta chains derived from one specimen sequenced in a study of Ad26.COV2.S vaccination and SARS-CoV-2 variants. Treatment noted: approximately 18 received Ad26.COV2.S at low or high dose, single or two shots; 5 received placebo; per-sample allocation not given. Each sample was drawn 63 days after the first injection (of vaccine or placebo). Profiled with immunoSEQ multiplex PCR; TCRdb holds only in-frame clones, not every one. The sample lists hundreds of thousands of clones, roughly 90% occurring once. Sequences were derived from peripheral blood, sampled in a trial of Ad26.COV2.S vaccine versus placebo. The receptors come from a person between 18 and 65 years old who received the Ad26.COV2.S COVID-19 vaccine or a placebo.

This rearrangement joins TRBV5-1 to TRBJ2-7; unclear D gene. Germline V gene data show CDR1 as SGHRS and CDR2 as YFSETQ. Trimming removed 0 bases from V and 3 bases from J, with 13 bases in between. The CDR3 extends over 15 amino acids. CDR3 DNA sequence: TGCGCCAGCAGCTTGGAGGGCAGCGCCAACTACGAGCAGTACTTC. It translates to CASSLEGSANYEQYF.

The chain couples TRBV5-5 to TRBJ2-7, with D unresolved. CDR1 is SGHKS and CDR2 is YYEKEE in the germline V gene (reference sequence). The CDR3 runs 13 residues. The V end lost 0 bases, the J end lost 4 bases, and 8 bases lay between the germline ends. For the CDR3, the DNA is TGTGCCAGCAGCTTGGGCACCAAGTACGAGCAGTACTTC. This gives the protein CASSLGTKYEQYF. Combining the CDR3 with reference TRBV5-5 and TRBJ2-7 gives the whole variable domain DAGVTQSPTHLIKTRGQQVTLRCSPISGHKSVSWYQQVLGQGPQFIFQYYEKEERGRGNFPDRFSARQFPNYSSELNVNALLLGDSALYLCASSLGTKYEQYFGPGTRLTVT.

This clone has more than one count but fewer than ten. V gene TRBV5-1 combines with J gene TRBJ2-3, with D hard to call. The germline V and J ends were trimmed by 4 bases and 0 bases, with 12 bases remaining between them. The germline V gene has CDR1 SGHRS and CDR2 YFSETQ. The CDR3 is made up of 15 amino acids. The CDR3 protein is CASSQQSRSTDTQYF. CDR3 DNA sequence: TGCGCCAGCAGCCAACAGAGTCGCAGCACAGATACGCAGTATTTT.

This sequence joins TRBV29-1 and TRBJ2-2, with D perhaps matching TRBD1 or TRBD2 (5 bases each). Germline CDR1 is SQVTM and CDR2 is ANQGSEA. CDR3 length: 18 amino acids. The V end lost 5 bases, the J end lost 2 bases, and 24 bases lay between the germline ends. The CDR3 loop reads CSVQLAPPTGLNTGELFF. The CDR3 DNA sequence: TGCAGCGTTCAGCTAGCCCCACCAACAGGATTAAACACCGGGGAGCTGTTTTTT.

The J gene is TRBJ1-1, the V gene TRBV5-1; D is uncertain. V was pared by 3 bases and J by 3 bases, with 9 bases between. The CDR3 is made up of 13 amino acids. CDR1 is SGHRS and CDR2 is YFSETQ in the germline V gene. The CDR3 loop is CASSWSGDTEAFF. In DNA form, the CDR3 reads TGCGCCAGCAGCTGGAGTGGGGACACTGAAGCTTTCTTT.

This clone was found once. The rearrangement links TRBV7-3 to TRBJ2-1; D gene ambiguous. The V and J ends lost 2 bases and 4 bases respectively, with 9 bases between them. The germline gives CDR1 SGHTA, CDR2 FQGTGA. This CDR3 is built from 14 residues. CDR3 region: CASSLSVSYNEQFF. CDR3 sequence (DNA): TGTGCCAGCAGCTTATCAGTCAGTTACAATGAGCAGTTCTTC.

The chain combines TRBV18 with TRBJ1-1; possible D gene TRBD1, 5 bases. From germline, CDR1 is KGHSH and CDR2 LQKENI. Trimming took off 5 bases at V and 0 bases at J, with 7 bases between the two ends. This CDR3 is 13 amino acids long. The CDR3 sequence: CASSATVNTEAFF. In DNA form, the CDR3 reads TGTGCCAGCTCAGCGACAGTGAACACTGAAGCTTTCTTT.

V is TRBV24-1 and J is TRBJ2-3; D unclear. Trimming stripped 5 bases from V and 12 bases from J, with 8 bases between. The length of the CDR3 is 10 residues. Per the germline V gene, CDR1 is KGHDR and CDR2 is SFDVKD. CDR3 region: CATSVHSQYF. The CDR3 bases are TGTGCCACCAGTGTTCACTCTCAGTATTTT.

The genes are TRBV7-9 and TRBJ1-3; TRBD1 is a possible D gene (5 bases). CDR3 size: 14 residues. The germline V and J ends were trimmed by 6 bases and 0 bases, with 9 bases remaining between them. Germline lookup yields CDR1 SEHNR and CDR2 FQNEAQ (reference sequence). The CDR3 loop reads CASRGRNSGNTIYF. In nucleotides, the CDR3 is TGTGCCAGCAGGGGACGGAACTCTGGAAACACCATATATTTT.

The chain employs TRBV7-2 and TRBJ1-2, with 10 bases fitting TRBD1. CDR3 length: 15 residues. The ends lost 4 bases at V and 4 bases at J; junction bases unmatched: 6. Germline CDR1 and CDR2: SGHTA and FQGNSA. This chain's CDR3 is CASSYRDRGFYGYTF. As DNA, the CDR3 is TGTGCCAGCAGCTACCGGGACAGGGGCTTCTATGGCTACACCTTC.

V gene TRBV5-1 combines with J gene TRBJ2-5, with D perhaps matching TRBD1 (6 bases). CDR1 and CDR2 from the germline V gene are SGHRS and YFSETQ. Trimming removed 0 bases from V and 5 bases from J, with 17 bases in between. The CDR3 is 16 residues long. The CDR3 region is CASSLVVGAPGETQYF. The CDR3 bases are TGCGCCAGCAGCTTGGTGGTGGGGGCGCCCGGGGAGACCCAGTACTTC. The whole variable domain, filled in from reference TRBV5-1 and TRBJ2-5, reads KAGVTQTPRYLIKTRGQQVTLSCSPISGHRSVSWYQQTPGQGLQFLFEYFSETQRNKGNFPGRFSGRQFSNSRSEMNVSTLELGDSALYLCASSLVVGAPGETQYFGPGTRLLVL.

The rearrangement joins TRBV7-2 to TRBJ1-1; unclear D gene. The CDR3 consists of 13 residues. The ends were cut back, 1 base at V and 7 bases at J, with 10 bases in the middle. Germline CDR1 reads SGHTA; CDR2 reads FQGNSA. The CDR3 DNA reads TGTGCCAGCAGCTTAGTTCCAAACGGTGAAGCTTTCTTT. Translation gives CASSLVPNGEAFF.

The chain uses TRBV10-3 and TRBJ1-1, with TRBD1 identical over 8 bases. The CDR3 runs to 15 residues. The germline V gene has CDR1 ENHRY and CDR2 SYGVKD. V dropped 7 bases and J dropped 4; count of bases not matched to a gene: 11. The CDR3 region has the DNA TGTGCCATCACCCAGGGGGCGGCTATTGTCACTGAAGCTTTCTTT. Translating it yields CAITQGAAIVTEAFF.

The chain uses TRBV4-1 and TRBJ2-3; 7 positions match TRBD2. Trimming took 5 bases from V and 2 from J; bases not matched to a gene: 4. Germline V gene data show CDR1 as MGHRA and CDR2 as YSYEKL. The CDR3 is 14 amino acids. The CDR3 region is CASSGGEITDTQYF. In DNA, the CDR3 is TGCGCCAGCAGCGGGGGGGAAATCACAGATACGCAGTATTTT.

In the case of this clone: Other DNA sequences in this specimen translate into the identical CDR3. The rearrangement joins TRBV15 to TRBJ1-5; TRBD1 is a possible D gene (5 bases). Trimming pared 0 bases from V and 6 bases from J, leaving 12 bases between. Germline CDR1 and CDR2: LNHNV and YYDKDF (reference sequence). The CDR3 consists of 15 residues. CDR3 bases: TGTGCCACCAGCAGAGATAGGGGTATCGGTCAGCCCCAGCATTTT. This gives the protein CATSRDRGIGQPQHF.

This clone appeared a single time. The rearrangement uses TRBV11-3 and TRBJ2-2; 9 bases agree with TRBD1. The CDR3 totals 15 residues. V dropped 4 bases and J dropped 7; count of bases not matched to a gene: 7. Germline V gene sequence: CDR1 SGHNT, CDR2 YENEEA. The CDR3 bases are TGTGCCAGCAGCTCAGGGACAGGGCCCGGCGGGGAGCTGTTTTTT. Translating gives CASSSGTGPGGELFF.

V and J are TRBV7-2 and TRBJ1-3, with unresolved D. V was cut by 5 bases and J by 1 base, with 9 bases left in between. CDR3 length equals 14 residues. The germline V gene encodes CDR1 SGHTA and CDR2 FQGNSA. The CDR3 bases are TGTGCCAGCAGCCTCCTTGGATCTGGAAACACCATATATTTT. This gives the protein CASSLLGSGNTIYF. Variable domain in full (rest from reference TRBV7-2 and TRBJ1-3): GAGVSQSPSNKVTEKGKDVELRCDPISGHTALYWYRQSLGQGLEFLIYFQGNSAPDKSGLPSDRFSAERTGGSVSTLTIQRTQQEDSAVYLCASSLLGSGNTIYFGEGSWLTVV.